This T cell receptor beta chain was profiled in a study of Ad26.COV2.S vaccination and SARS-CoV-2 variants (dated by TCRdb to the early 2020s). Regarding the complete study: Vaccine-arm donors came from COV1001, a multicentre, randomized, double-blind, placebo-controlled phase I-IIa trial of Ad26.COV2.S in healthy adults. Ad26.COV2.S was administered intramuscularly at 5 x 10^10 or 1 x 10^11 viral particles, either as a single shot or as two shots given 56 days apart. TCRbeta repertoire sequencing served as the tool for gauging how specific and how broad the SARS-CoV-2-reactive T cell receptors were following Ad26.COV2.S vaccination. The TCR-sequenced set comprised around 30 samples: about 19 Ad26.COV2.S vaccine recipients, 5 placebo recipients and 8 SARS-CoV-2 convalescent individuals. Participants in the trial were split at random into five groups of five each, receiving low-dose or high-dose Ad26.COV2.S once or twice, or else placebo on both occasions. Investigators remained blinded to trial group allocation during experiments and outcome assessment. Broader findings and caveats from the paper: The study was not powered for comparison of responses between vaccine doses or regimens. Substantial breadth of spike-specific CD8+ and CD4+ T cell responses was reported after vaccination. Ad26.COV2.S recipients had higher spike-specific TCR breadth than placebo recipients (P = 0.0014). The authors noted that the TCR breadth and depth analyses may have underestimated total T cell responses. Non-spike TCR breadth was comparable between vaccine and placebo recipients, consistent with the vaccine containing only spike.

The treatment or condition label of this sample denotes: roughly 20 received Ad26.COV2.S at low or high dose, single or two shots; about five received placebo; per-sample allocation not given. Repertoires of vaccine and placebo recipients were sequenced from samples collected on day 63 after the first injection. Between 29 July and 7 August 2020, Cohort 1b enrolled around 25 adults aged 18-55 years at one site in Boston, USA. Ad26.COV2.S was a replication-incompetent adenovirus type 26 vector that expressed a prefusion-stabilized SARS-CoV-2 spike protein derived from the original Wuhan strain. The immunoSEQ Assay was the method used to sequence TCRbeta CDR3 regions. After extraction, genomic DNA underwent amplification by bias-controlled multiplex PCR, followed by high-throughput sequencing. In the authors' own workflow: To quantify the absolute abundance of every unique TCRbeta CDR3 region, sequences were collapsed and filtered. T cell fraction was estimated by normalizing TCRbeta template counts to usable DNA, with usable DNA measured through amplification of reference genes found in all nucleated cells. Repertoire TCRs were annotated as SARS-CoV-2-specific by exact matching of V gene, CDR3 amino acid sequence and J gene to a known reactive TCR set. MIRA supplied the reference SARS-CoV-2 TCR set, which was filtered for enrichment in COVID-19-positive ImmuneCODE repertoires so that public or cross-reactive TCRs were removed. Using the MIRA antigens, annotated TCRs were further analysed by specific ORF or by position within an ORF. Breadth was defined as the number of annotated unique rearrangements divided by the total number of unique productive rearrangements, and depth was defined as the summed frequency of the annotated unique rearrangements. Two-sided Wilcoxon rank-sum tests were applied when comparing TCR breadth between groups. TCRdb holds this immuneACCESS table with in-frame rearrangements only. Some clones are missing; in checked studies, unresolved V genes explain under half, and the rest has no known cause. Clonal size and the V and J genes are those of that table, whereas D and trimming came from the DNA. The sample data list some 450,000 clones, and less than 95% of these were observed just once. The ten largest clonotypes hold about 4.5% of the sample.

From the cysteine through the phenylalanine, the CDR3 covers 16 amino acids. The retained sequence is limited to the CDR3, 48 bases, with the frame set at the first base. Germline trimming: 3 bases from V, 2 bases from J; junction bases outside gene matches: 8. The CDR1 and CDR2 encoded by the germline V gene are MNHNS and SASEGT. Of note for this clone: No cognate antigen has been identified for it. Base qualities are not recorded, but no much larger clone differs from it by a single base.

The sequences come from peripheral blood, collected in a trial of Ad26.COV2.S vaccine versus placebo. The chain uses TRBV6-1 and TRBJ2-7; the central 9 bases match TRBD1. The sequence derives from a person aged 18-60 years who received the Ad26.COV2.S COVID-19 vaccine or a placebo. CDR3 reads: CASSERSRTGAYEQYF. The bases are TGTGCCAGCAGTGAGAGAAGTAGGACAGGGGCCTACGAGCAGTACTTC.